A single T cell receptor beta chain is shown here with its context. Its target antigen remains unknown. Per-nucleotide qualities are absent, and no much larger clonotype sits a single base away. This entry belongs to a study of beta chain features in type 1 diabetes (dated by TCRdb to 2016 to 2018). About the study as a whole: Patients and healthy donors did not differ in mean age, gender distribution, total cell number or subset yield. A total of roughly 100 million sorted cells were examined across all samples, and the number of cells per subset was strongly correlated with RNA yield. Whereas all 30 or so donors provided naive and central memory subsets, regulatory and stem cell-like memory subsets were isolated from just 8 patients and roughly eight healthy donors. In the study, recently diagnosed type 1 diabetes patients and matched healthy donors were compared on the TCRB repertoires of their sorted circulating CD4+ T cell subsets. Overall study results and their limits: PCR may preferentially amplify shorter templates, but because patient and control samples were amplified and corrected together, any resulting skew would affect both groups equally. Only small numbers of individuals were included in the HLA sub-analyses, which left unresolved whether HLA type had any influence on TCRB rearrangement. Type 1 diabetes patients showed a moderate but significant shortening of TCRB CDR3 length in all four CD4+ subsets. Because cDNA was sequenced instead of genomic DNA, highly expressing activated cells could be over-represented, though the groups showed no difference in activation or CD3 levels. Patients with type 1 diabetes made fewer insertions and deleted more nucleotides at VDJ recombination sites, implying thymic rearrangement abnormalities. Naive, central memory and regulatory TCRB repertoires appeared to be more similar among patients than among healthy donors.

The entire amount of isolated RNA was reverse transcribed using the High Capacity cDNA Reverse Transcription Kit, so the sequenced TCRB transcripts were expressed ones. Deep immunoSEQ sequencing was applied to naive, central memory and regulatory T cell samples, giving an average of about 3.6 million total reads per sample. Sorted cells were lysed in RLT buffer, and RNA was extracted using DNase-treated RNeasy Micro or Mini kits according to cell number. Each cell subset was processed on its own to prevent cross-contamination, while patient and healthy donor samples were processed together. The immunoSEQ multiplex PCR was used to amplify TCRB sequences from cDNA, yielding 87-bp fragments that span the CDR3 region. Sequencing of the amplicons was performed on the Illumina HiSeq platform. The study's own analysis went as follows. Synthetic template baselines were used to correct PCR bias computationally, reads within Hamming distance 2 were collapsed, and singletons that could not be merged were discarded. Reads were aligned against IMGT to assign V, D and J genes, CDR3 length and insertions or deletions at six rearrangement sites. Clonotype counts were normalized to sorted cell number within each subset before computing true diversity and Gini coefficients with the tcR R package. The overlap coefficient, calculated on TCRB nucleotide sequences, was used to quantify repertoire sharing. Out-of-frame TCRB sequences from naive cells were analyzed to stand in for the pre-selection repertoire. TCRdb limited this immuneACCESS table to in-frame rearrangements with V and J called. A share of clones is missing; checked studies link under half to unresolved V genes, and the rest is unexplained. Clonal size and the V and J genes are those of that table, whereas D and trimming came from the DNA. The sample records a few hundred thousand clones, 15% to 20% of which are singletons. Roughly 0.045% of the sample goes to the ten largest clones.

A single peripheral blood draw of approximately 120 mL on average was collected from each donor into heparinised tubes. Using a panel that included CD45RO, CCR7, CD25, CD127, CD95 and CD27, naive, central memory, regulatory and stem cell-like memory CD4+ T cells were sorted on a BD FACSAria II. Purity was above 95% for every sorted population. PBMCs were separated immediately by Lymphoprep density gradient centrifugation and were stained directly, without being cultured. So that batch effects would be minimized, each experiment stained and sorted samples in pairs, pairing one healthy donor with one patient. The CDR3 holds 15 amino acids from the cysteine to the phenylalanine. Just the 45-base CDR3 DNA is kept, in frame starting at base 1. V is cut by 2 bases and J by 2 bases, and the space between the germline ends is 10 bases. In the germline V gene (reference sequence), CDR1 corresponds to SEHNR and CDR2 to FQNEAQ.

This receptor was identified in a woman younger than 35 in good health. The receptor chain draws on TRBV7-9 and TRBJ1-3; the D segment could be TRBD1, given 5 matching bases. Sequencing used naive CD4+ T cells from blood. The sample's cell subset or site label, in plain terms: true naive CD4+ T cells. In nucleotide form, the sequence is TGTGCCAGCAGCTTAATGAGACAGCCTGGAAACACCATATATTTT. The translation is CASSLMRQPGNTIYF.